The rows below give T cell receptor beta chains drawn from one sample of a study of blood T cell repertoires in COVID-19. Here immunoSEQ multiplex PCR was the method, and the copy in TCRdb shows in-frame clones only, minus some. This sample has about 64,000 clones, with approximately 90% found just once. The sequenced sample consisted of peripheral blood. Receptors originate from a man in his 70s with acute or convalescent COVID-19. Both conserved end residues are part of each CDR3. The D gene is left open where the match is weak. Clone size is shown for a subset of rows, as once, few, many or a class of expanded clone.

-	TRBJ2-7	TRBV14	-	TGTGCCAGCAGCCAAGGTCCAGAGCAGTACTTC	CASSQGPEQYF
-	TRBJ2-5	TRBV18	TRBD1	TGTGCCAGCTCACTTCGGACAGGTCAAGAGACCCAGTACTTC	CASSLRTGQETQYF
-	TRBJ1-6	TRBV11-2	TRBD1	TGTGCCAGCAGTACAGGGGAATACTCACCCCTCCACTTT	CASSTGEYSPLHF
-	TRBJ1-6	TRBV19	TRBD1	TGTGCCAGTAGGACGGGACAGGCTAATTCACCCCTCCACTTT	CASRTGQANSPLHF
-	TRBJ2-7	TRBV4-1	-	TGCGCCAGCAGTTACGACTGGAGCTCCTACGAGCAGTACTTC	CASSYDWSSYEQYF
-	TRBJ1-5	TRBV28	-	TGTGCCAGCAGTTTACAGGTCAATCAGCCCCAGCATTTT	CASSLQVNQPQHF
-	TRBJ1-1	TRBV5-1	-	TGCGCCAGCAGCTTTTACTCCGGGACTGCAAACACTGAAGCTTTCTTT	CASSFYSGTANTEAFF
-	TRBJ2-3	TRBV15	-	TGTGCCACCAGAGGGGACTGGTCAGATACGCAGTATTTT	CATRGDWSDTQYF
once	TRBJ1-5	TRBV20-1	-	TGCAGTGCTAGTGCTTACGGGGGGGCGAGAGGGGTCAGTAATCAGCCCCAGCATTTT	CSASAYGGARGVSNQPQHF
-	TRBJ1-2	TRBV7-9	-	TGTGCCAGCAGCTTGGAGACCCACTATGGCTACACCTTC	CASSLETHYGYTF
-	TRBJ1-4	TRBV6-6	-	TGTGCCAGCAGTTACTTCGGGGCTAATGAAAAACTGTTTTTT	CASSYFGANEKLFF
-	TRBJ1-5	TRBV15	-	TGTGCCACCAGCAGAGATCGACAGTCATTACAGCCCCAGCATTTT	CATSRDRQSLQPQHF
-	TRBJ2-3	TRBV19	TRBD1	TGTGCCAGTAGTCCGCAGGGGGTCTCCACAGATACGCAGTATTTT	CASSPQGVSTDTQYF
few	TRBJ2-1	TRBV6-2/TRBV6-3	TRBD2	TGTGCCAGCAGTTACTCTCCCACTAGCGGGATATACAATGAGCAGTTCTTC	CASSYSPTSGIYNEQFF
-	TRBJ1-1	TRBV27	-	TGTGCCAGCAGTTTTAGGGCAGGGCATGGGAACACTGAAGCTTTCTTT	CASSFRAGHGNTEAFF
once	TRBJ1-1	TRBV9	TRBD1	TGTGCCAGCAGCGTGGGACAGGGGAGGGACACTGAAGCTTTCTTT	CASSVGQGRDTEAFF
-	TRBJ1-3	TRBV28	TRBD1	TGTGCCAGCAGCTACAGGGGCGTAGTTGGAAACACCATATATTTT	CASSYRGVVGNTIYF
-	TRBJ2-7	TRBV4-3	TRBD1	TGCGCCAGCAGCCCGGGACAGGGGGCGTATGAGCAGTACTTC	CASSPGQGAYEQYF
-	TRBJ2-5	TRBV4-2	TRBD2	TGTGCCAGCAGCCAAGATAGCGGGGGTAAGGAGACCCAGTACTTC	CASSQDSGGKETQYF
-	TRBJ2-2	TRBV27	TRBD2	TGTGCCAGCAGTAGACCGGGACTAGCGGCCGGGGAGCTGTTTTTT	CASSRPGLAAGELFF
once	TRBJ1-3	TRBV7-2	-	TGTGCCAGCAGCATAGGGCCCCCCAGCTCTGGAAACACCATATATTTT	CASSIGPPSSGNTIYF
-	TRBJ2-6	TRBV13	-	TGTGCCAGCAGCGGGGGAGGACAGGAGCACTCTGGGGCCAACGTCCTGACTTTC	CASSGGGQEHSGANVLTF
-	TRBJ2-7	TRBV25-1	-	TGTGCCAGCAGTGAATATTCCGGGGGCTCCTACGAGCAGTACTTC	CASSEYSGGSYEQYF
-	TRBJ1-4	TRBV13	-	TGTGCCAGCAGCTTAGCAGGGGATGAAAAACTGTTTTTT	CASSLAGDEKLFF
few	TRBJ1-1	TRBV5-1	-	TGCGCCAGCAGCTTGAGCAGGGTGAACACTGAAGCTTTCTTT	CASSLSRVNTEAFF
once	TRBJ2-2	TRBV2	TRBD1	TGTGCCAGCAGTCCCGGGACAGGGGCGGGGGAGCTGTTTTTT	CASSPGTGAGELFF
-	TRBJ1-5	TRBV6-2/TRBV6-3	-	TGTGCCAGCAGTTACTTCGTGCAAGCGGGCAATCAGCCCCAGCATTTT	CASSYFVQAGNQPQHF
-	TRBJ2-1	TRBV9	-	TGTGCCAGCAGCGTGTTAGACGGCGGTGAGCAGTTCTTC	CASSVLDGGEQFF
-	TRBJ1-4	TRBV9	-	TGTGCCAGCAGCCCACGGGAGGGGGAAAAACTGTTTTTT	CASSPREGEKLFF
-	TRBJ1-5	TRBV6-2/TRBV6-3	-	TGTGCCAGCAGTACCCCAGGCCAATATAGCAATCAGCCCCAGCATTTT	CASSTPGQYSNQPQHF
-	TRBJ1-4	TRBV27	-	TGTGCCAGCAGTTCCACAGGGATCACTAATGAAAAACTGTTTTTT	CASSSTGITNEKLFF
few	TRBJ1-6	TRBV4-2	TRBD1	TGTGCCAGCAGCGGCGGGGACAGGGGTAATTCACCCCTCCACTTT	CASSGGDRGNSPLHF
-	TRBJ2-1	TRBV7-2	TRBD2	TGTGCCAGCAACGCGGGGGAAGCCTACAATGAGCAGTTCTTC	CASNAGEAYNEQFF
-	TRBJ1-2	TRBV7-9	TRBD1	TGTGCCAGCAGCTCCGGGACAGGGGTTTCGCATGGCTACACCTTC	CASSSGTGVSHGYTF
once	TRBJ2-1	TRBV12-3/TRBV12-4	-	TGTGCCAGCAGCCCGACTAGAAATGAGCAGTTCTTC	CASSPTRNEQFF
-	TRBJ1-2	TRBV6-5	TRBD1	TGTGCCAGCAGTTCCCGACAGGGGGCTAACTATGGCTACACCTTC	CASSSRQGANYGYTF
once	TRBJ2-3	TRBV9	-	TGTGCCAGCAGCGTAGTCAGGACAGATACGCAGTATTTT	CASSVVRTDTQYF
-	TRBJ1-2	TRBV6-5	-	TGTGCCAGCAGGGGGGGAGGGCGCGGTGAGGGCTACACCTTC	CASRGGGRGEGYTF
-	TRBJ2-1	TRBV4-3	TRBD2	TGCGCCAGCAGCCAAGGACTAGCGGGGGTCTCCTACAATGAGCAGTTCTTC	CASSQGLAGVSYNEQFF
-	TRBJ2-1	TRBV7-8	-	TGTGCCAGCAGCCCTCTCAGGGCTAGGTCCTACAATGAGCAGTTCTTC	CASSPLRARSYNEQFF
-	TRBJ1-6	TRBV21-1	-	TGTGCCAGCAGCAAAGGGGGCTCACCCCTCCACTTT	CASSKGGSPLHF
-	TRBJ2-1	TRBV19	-	TGTGCCAGTAGCCGAGGAGCTCTCATCACCGACAATGAGCAGTTCTTC	CASSRGALITDNEQFF